The following is a TCR beta chain sequence with its context. This record comes from a study of control samples from healthy donors and cancer patients. The CDR3 sequence is 12 residues long. Deletions cut 0 bases from V and 5 bases from J, with 4 bases between. CDR1 is SGHNT, CDR2 YENEEA, per germline. The method was immunoSEQ multiplex PCR; TCRdb's version includes in-frame clones alone and lacks a portion of them. Of tens of thousands of clones in the sample, roughly 82% are singletons; the top ten hold 2.5% to 3%. The TCR originated in a woman in her forties or fifties with lung cancer. Sequenced input: PBMCs. V gene TRBV11-3 combines with J gene TRBJ2-5; no definite D call. CDR3 in amino acids: CASSLDRETQYF. Written as DNA, the CDR3 is TGTGCCAGCAGCTTAGATAGGGAGACCCAGTACTTC.